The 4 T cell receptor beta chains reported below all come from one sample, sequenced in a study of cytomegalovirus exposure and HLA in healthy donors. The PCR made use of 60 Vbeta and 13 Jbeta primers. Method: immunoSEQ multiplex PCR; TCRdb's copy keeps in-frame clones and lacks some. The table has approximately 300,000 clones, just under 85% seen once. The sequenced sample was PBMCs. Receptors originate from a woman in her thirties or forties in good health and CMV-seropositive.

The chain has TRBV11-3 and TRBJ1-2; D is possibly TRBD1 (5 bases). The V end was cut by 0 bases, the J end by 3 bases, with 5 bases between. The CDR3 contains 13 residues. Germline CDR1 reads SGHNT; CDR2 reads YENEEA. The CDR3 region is CASSLEGDYGYTF. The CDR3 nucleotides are TGTGCCAGCAGCTTAGAAGGGGACTATGGCTACACCTTC.

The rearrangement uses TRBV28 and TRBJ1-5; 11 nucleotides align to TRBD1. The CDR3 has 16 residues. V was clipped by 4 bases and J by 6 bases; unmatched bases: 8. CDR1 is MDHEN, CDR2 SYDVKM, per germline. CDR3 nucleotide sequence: TGTGCCAGCAGTTCTCGGGGGACAGGGGGAGGTCAGCCCCAGCATTTT. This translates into CASSSRGTGGGQPQHF.

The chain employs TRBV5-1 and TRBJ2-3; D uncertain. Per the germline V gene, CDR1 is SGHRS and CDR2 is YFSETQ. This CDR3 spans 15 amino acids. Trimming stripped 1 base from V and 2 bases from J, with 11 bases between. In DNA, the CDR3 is TGCGCCAGCAGCTTGAGACTGGCGGTCACAGATACGCAGTATTTT. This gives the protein CASSLRLAVTDTQYF.

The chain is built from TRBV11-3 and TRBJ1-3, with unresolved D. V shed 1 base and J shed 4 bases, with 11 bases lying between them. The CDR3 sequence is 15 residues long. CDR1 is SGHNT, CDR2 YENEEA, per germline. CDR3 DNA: TGTGCCAGCAGCTTAGTTCGGGGTACCGGAAACACCATATATTTT. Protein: CASSLVRGTGNTIYF.